This T cell receptor beta chain emerged from a study of cytomegalovirus exposure and HLA in healthy donors. General study points: First-cohort TCR clusters were later found to tend to co-occur in the 90 to 150 validation repertoires.

The donors were in the roughly 110-subject validation cohort, distinct from the roughly 600-subject first cohort. Sequenced by immunoSEQ multiplex PCR; TCRdb stores in-frame clones only, minus some. The sample lists fewer than 90,000 clones, approximately 88% occurring once. Note on this clone: The antigen remains undetermined.

The CDR3 totals 13 residues. Looked up from germline, CDR1 is GTSNPN and CDR2 is SVGIG (reference sequence). V was pared by 1 base and J by 5 bases, with 11 bases between. The V call is TRBV30, the J call TRBJ1-2, with a possible D match to TRBD1 (5 bases). Source material: PBMCs. The sequence derives from a woman under 30 in good health and CMV-seropositive. The CDR3 DNA reads TGTGCCTGGAGTGAACAGGCCGATTATGGCTACACCTTC. This encodes CAWSEQADYGYTF.